This T cell receptor beta chain is drawn from a study of human T cells and chemical hapten exposure. Study-level background: Across the whole study, which lasted 20 to 30 weeks, patients were given diphenylcyclopropenone on the scalp once a week. General study findings and limits: TCRs above 1 in 1000 frequency stayed constant with DPC sensitization.

TCRdb reanalysed the RACE reads using MiXCR and keeps one entry per CDR3 protein. Among 35,000 to 40,000 distinct CDR3 sequences, approximately 10% were seen once, and the ten largest hold approximately 6.3%. This CDR3 is built from 12 residues. Looked up from germline, CDR1 is SQVTM and CDR2 is ANQGSEA. V lost 4 bases and J lost 8, with 12 bases in between. Remarks on this clonotype: Its antigen is not identified.

The sample's time point: pre-sensitization, week 0. Noted treatment: therapeutic diphenylcyclopropenone sensitization with weekly scalp DPC. Non-pregnant alopecia patients aged 18 to 70, suitable for DPC therapy. The rearrangement uses TRBV29-1 and TRBJ2-4; D possibly uses TRBD1 or TRBD2 (5 bases each). The origin of this receptor is a man younger than 45 with alopecia areata. Some clones in this sample may be carry-over from other donors' samples. Sequenced here: whole blood, sampled in connection with sensitization to the hapten diphenylcyclopropenone (DPC). CDR3 residues: CSVGSGGDIQYF. The CDR3, as DNA: TGCAGCGTTGGATCTGGGGGAGACATTCAGTACTTC.